Listed here are 26 T cell receptor beta chains from one sample, sequenced in a study of identical twins. TCRdb used MiXCR to reprocess the 5' RACE reads, holding one entry per CDR3 protein. Of hundreds of thousands of distinct CDR3 sequences in the sample, roughly 9.7% were seen once. The data were also submitted as part of a second study, on yellow fever vaccine responses in identical twins.

The sequencing sample was made of CD8+ T cells sorted from blood. The source is a woman aged 18-30 years in good health.

This clonotype was recorded at least ten times. V is TRBV4-3 and J is TRBJ2-5, with a possible D match to TRBD2 (6 bases). Germline V gene data show CDR1 as LGHNA and CDR2 as YSLEER. The ends were cut back, 5 bases at V and 4 bases at J, with 11 bases in the middle. The CDR3 contains 13 residues. The CDR3 region is CASSMGGLETQYF. The CDR3 nucleotides read TGCGCCAGCAGCATGGGAGGCTTAGAGACCCAGTACTTC.

In its sample, this clonotype was seen many times. This chain connects TRBV4-3 to TRBJ2-1, with TRBD2 matching 10 bases. V lost 4 bases and J lost 6; bases outside the gene matches: 9. CDR3 length: 16 amino acids. Germline V gene lookup returns CDR1 LGHNA and CDR2 YSLEER. CDR3 sequence: CASSRLTGLAPNEQFF. The CDR3 DNA reads TGCGCCAGCAGCCGCCTGACGGGACTAGCGCCCAATGAGCAGTTCTTC.

This clonotype was counted ten times or more. This sequence joins TRBV10-3 and TRBJ2-7; D unresolved. Germline CDR1 is ENHRY and CDR2 is SYGVKD. There are 12 residues in the CDR3. Trimming took off 2 bases at V and 1 base at J, with 3 bases between the two ends. CDR3: CAISERSYEQYF. CDR3 in DNA: TGTGCCATCAGTGAGAGGTCCTACGAGCAGTACTTC.

The genes are TRBV3-1 and TRBJ1-4, with D hard to call. The CDR3 has 15 amino acids. Per the germline V gene, CDR1 is LGHDT and CDR2 is YNNKEL (reference sequence). Between the trimmed V and J ends, which lost 0 bases and 0 bases, there was a span of 5 bases. CDR3 sequence reads: CASSQDPATNEKLFF. DNA of the CDR3: TGTGCCAGCAGCCAAGACCCCGCAACTAATGAAAAACTGTTTTTT.

This clonotype was seen a few times. The chain is built from TRBV20-1 and TRBJ2-3; TRBD1 matches at 8 bases. Germline-derived CDR1 and CDR2 are DFQATT and SNEGSKA (reference sequence). The CDR3 contains 16 residues. Trimming at V came to 1 base and at J to 5 bases, leaving 11 bases not matched to a gene. The CDR3 loop is CSARGPGQAKRDTQYF. Here the CDR3 DNA reads TGCAGTGCTAGAGGTCCGGGACAGGCTAAGAGAGATACGCAGTATTTT.

This chain joins TRBV18 and TRBJ2-2; TRBD2 agrees at 8 bases. The germline V gene has CDR1 KGHSH and CDR2 LQKENI. The junction had 4 bases not matched to a gene; V was cut back by 7 bases and J by 0 bases. The CDR3 extends over 15 amino acids. The CDR3 DNA is TGTGCCAGCTTGGGACTAGATACGAACACCGGGGAGCTGTTTTTT. Translation: CASLGLDTNTGELFF. Looking up the rest from reference TRBV18 and TRBJ2-2 gives the full variable domain: NAGVMQNPRHLVRRRGQEARLRCSPMKGHSHVYWYRQLPEEGLKFMVYLQKENIIDESGMPKERFSAEFPKEGPSILRIQQVVRGDSAAYFCASLGLDTNTGELFFGEGSRLTVL.

This clonotype was picked up a small number of times. V gene TRBV6-2 or TRBV6-3 combines with J gene TRBJ2-7; 7 bases map to TRBD2. The CDR3 runs to 15 residues. Looked up from germline, CDR1 is MNHEY and CDR2 is SVGEGT. Trimming cost V 2 bases and J 5 bases; bases outside gene matches: 9. CDR3 DNA: TGTGCCAGCAGTTACCCCGGACTAGGAGAGAACGAGCAGTACTTC. Its translation: CASSYPGLGENEQYF.

In its sample, this clonotype was seen a few times. The chain links TRBV29-1 to TRBJ2-7; no reliable D call. Germline V gives CDR1 SQVTM, CDR2 ANQGSEA. This CDR3 is 11 amino acids long. Trimming removed 1 base at V and 6 bases at J, with 7 bases between. The CDR3, as DNA: TGCAGCGTTGAAGTAAGGCTCGAGCAGTACTTC. It codes for CSVEVRLEQYF.

This clonotype was seen more than once but under ten times. V usage is TRBV20-1 and J usage is TRBJ2-7; 7 bases are a match to TRBD1. Germline values: CDR1 DFQATT, CDR2 SNEGSKA (reference sequence). The V segment lost 6 bases and the J segment 3 bases; nucleotides outside the gene matches: 8. The CDR3 covers 13 residues. The CDR3 loop is CSAMWDSLYEQYF. In DNA form, the CDR3 reads TGCAGTGCCATGTGGGACAGCCTCTACGAGCAGTACTTC.

Ten or more counts support this clonotype. V and J are TRBV12-3 or TRBV12-4 and TRBJ2-7; the D gene is possibly TRBD2 (6 bases). The CDR3 runs to 13 residues. V was clipped by 3 bases and J by 3 bases, with 9 bases between them. The CDR3 bases are TGTGCCAGCAGTTTGGGAGGATTCTACGAGCAGTACTTC. It yields the protein CASSLGGFYEQYF.

This clonotype has ten or more counts. The rearrangement uses TRBV10-3 and TRBJ2-5; 8 bases agree with TRBD1. The germline gives CDR1 ENHRY, CDR2 SYGVKD. The CDR3 runs to 15 residues. With V trimmed by 5 bases and J by 4 bases, 9 bases remained unmatched. Here the CDR3 reads CAISLQRDRGETQYF. The CDR3 DNA is TGTGCCATCAGTCTTCAGCGAGACAGGGGAGAGACCCAGTACTTC.

The gene calls are TRBV3-1 and TRBJ2-4, with 8 bases that match TRBD1. The CDR3 length is 17 residues. Germline V lookup: CDR1 LGHDT, CDR2 YNNKEL (reference sequence). With 1 base clipped from V and 5 bases from J, the junction kept 10 bases outside the gene matches. This chain's CDR3 is CASSQGYMGQEENIQYF. CDR3 DNA: TGTGCCAGCAGCCAAGGCTACATGGGACAGGAGGAAAACATTCAGTACTTC.

This chain uses TRBV27 with TRBJ1-2, with 7 bases matching TRBD1. CDR1 and CDR2 from the germline V gene are MNHEY and SMNVEV (reference sequence). The junction had 6 bases not matched to a gene; V was cut back by 0 bases and J by 5 bases. CDR3 length equals 15 residues. The CDR3 region has the DNA TGTGCCAGCAGTTTATCCGGGACAGCTTCTTATGGCTACACCTTC. Translation gives CASSLSGTASYGYTF.

The V call is TRBV18, the J call TRBJ2-1; no clear D gene. Trimming left V 2 bases short and J 8 bases short, with 7 bases between. There are 12 residues in the CDR3. CDR1 KGHSH and CDR2 LQKENI come from the germline V gene. CDR3 amino acids: CASSPEVYEQFF. The CDR3 coding sequence is TGTGCCAGCTCACCAGAAGTATATGAGCAGTTCTTC.

Only a few counts were recorded for this clonotype. This CDR3 is CASSYRQTSFNEQYF. CDR3 in DNA: TGTGCCAGCAGTTACCGACAGACGAGTTTCAACGAGCAGTACTTC. The genes are TRBV6-2 or TRBV6-3 and TRBJ2-7; weak D call: TRBD1 (5 bases). CDR1 is MNHEY, CDR2 SVGEGT, per germline. This CDR3 comprises 15 residues. V lost 2 bases and J 5 bases, leaving 16 bases between the germline ends.

This clonotype was observed a few times. The chain is built from TRBV9 and TRBJ2-7, with 7 nucleotides matching TRBD1. J was trimmed by 3 bases and V by 0 bases; bases with no gene match: 3. CDR3 length: 14 residues. Germline assignment: CDR1 SGDLS and CDR2 YYNGEE. The CDR3 region is CASSVEAGGYEQYF. The CDR3 DNA reads as TGTGCCAGCAGCGTAGAGGCAGGGGGCTACGAGCAGTACTTC.

On this clonotype itself: One end of the junction is discordant with germline, which a read error may explain. The V call is TRBV20-1, the J call TRBJ2-7, with TRBD1 matching 9 bases. Germline-derived CDR1 and CDR2 are DFQATT and SNEGSKA (reference sequence). The CDR3 runs 17 residues. The CDR3, as DNA: TGCTGTGCTAGTGGGCCCGGGACAGGGAGTGGTCCCTACGAGCAGTACTTC. Its translation is CCASGPGTGSGPYEQYF.

This clonotype was seen at least ten times. The chain couples TRBV7-9 to TRBJ2-2; no clear D. The germline gives CDR1 SEHNR, CDR2 FQNEAQ (reference sequence). Trimming pared 1 base from V and 3 bases from J, leaving 12 bases between. The CDR3 is made up of 16 amino acids. CDR3 nucleotides: TGTGCCAGCAGCTTAGGGGTTTCCGTGGACACCGGGGAGCTGTTTTTT. It codes for CASSLGVSVDTGELFF.

J is TRBJ2-7 and V is TRBV11-3; D tentatively reads TRBD1 or TRBD2 (5 bases each). The CDR3 covers 15 residues. V gave up 5 bases and J gave up 4 bases, with 18 bases separating them. Germline lookup yields CDR1 SGHNT and CDR2 YENEEA. CDR3 loop: CASSAGGGAVYEQYF. DNA of the CDR3: TGTGCCAGCAGCGCCGGTGGGGGTGCTGTTTACGAGCAGTACTTC.

In this sample, this clonotype turned up many times. The V call is TRBV11-2, the J call TRBJ2-4; 8 nucleotides agree with TRBD2. The V and J ends lost 5 bases and 0 bases, in that order; junction bases with no gene match: 18. The CDR3 loop spans 20 amino acids. Germline lookup yields CDR1 SGHAT and CDR2 FQNNGV. In nucleotides, the CDR3 is TGTGCCAGCAGCCCCCCTCCCGTTAGCGGGGTCCCCCTAGCCAAAAACATTCAGTACTTC. Protein product: CASSPPPVSGVPLAKNIQYF.

This clonotype was counted only a few times. The chain carries TRBV20-1 and TRBJ2-3; D is tentatively TRBD1 or TRBD2 (5 bases each). V was shortened by 3 bases and J by 4 bases, with 14 bases between the two germline ends. Germline V gene sequence: CDR1 DFQATT, CDR2 SNEGSKA (reference sequence). This CDR3 has 14 residues. The CDR3 region has the DNA TGCAGTGCTAGCGGGGACCTCTTCGCAGATACGCAGTATTTT. As protein: CSASGDLFADTQYF.

This clonotype was observed a few times. The chain has TRBV20-1 and TRBJ2-7; TRBD1 might be the D (5 bases). CDR3 length equals 17 residues. V shed 5 bases and J shed 0 bases, with 23 bases lying between them. Germline CDR1 DFQATT, CDR2 SNEGSKA (reference sequence). CDR3 region: CSAVGRASNSGSYEQYF. Written as DNA, the CDR3 is TGCAGTGCTGTTGGCAGGGCCTCGAATTCCGGCTCCTACGAGCAGTACTTC.

V usage is TRBV2 and J usage is TRBJ2-1, with 11 bases lining up with TRBD2. Germline assignment: CDR1 SNHLY and CDR2 FYNNEI. The CDR3 runs to 19 residues. V shed 10 bases and J 2 bases; nucleotides not matched to a gene: 19. For the CDR3, the DNA is TGTGCCATCAGCAGCACCTTCCTAGCGGGAGGTGGGGCCTACAATGAGCAGTTCTTC. This gives the protein CAISSTFLAGGGAYNEQFF.

The chain combines TRBV4-3 with TRBJ2-3; D may be TRBD1 (6 bases). CDR3 length equals 15 residues. V shed 0 bases and J shed 3 bases, with 10 bases lying between them. Germline CDR1 and CDR2: LGHNA and YSLEER. The CDR3 sequence is CASSQDGQMTDTQYF. In DNA, the CDR3 is TGCGCCAGCAGCCAAGACGGACAGATGACAGATACGCAGTATTTT.

This clonotype came up many times. The chain joins TRBV5-1 to TRBJ1-2; no reliable D call. The germline CDR1 and CDR2 sequences are SGHRS and YFSETQ. V was clipped by 6 bases and J by 2 bases, with 11 bases between them. This CDR3 comprises 13 residues. This chain's CDR3 is CASKESWNYGYTF. The CDR3 DNA reads TGCGCCAGCAAAGAGTCTTGGAACTATGGCTACACCTTC. Filled out from reference TRBV5-1 and TRBJ1-2, the complete variable domain reads KAGVTQTPRYLIKTRGQQVTLSCSPISGHRSVSWYQQTPGQGLQFLFEYFSETQRNKGNFPGRFSGRQFSNSRSEMNVSTLELGDSALYLCASKESWNYGYTFGSGTRLTVV.

This clonotype was found many times. The chain recombines TRBV11-2 with TRBJ1-6; no clear D. Trimming removed 0 bases from V and 7 bases from J, with 16 bases in between. CDR1 SGHAT and CDR2 FQNNGV come from the germline V gene. The length of the CDR3 is 17 residues. CDR3 in DNA: TGTGCCAGCAGCTTAGATCCGGGTCCCTCACCGAATTCACCCCTCCACTTT. Translating it yields CASSLDPGPSPNSPLHF.